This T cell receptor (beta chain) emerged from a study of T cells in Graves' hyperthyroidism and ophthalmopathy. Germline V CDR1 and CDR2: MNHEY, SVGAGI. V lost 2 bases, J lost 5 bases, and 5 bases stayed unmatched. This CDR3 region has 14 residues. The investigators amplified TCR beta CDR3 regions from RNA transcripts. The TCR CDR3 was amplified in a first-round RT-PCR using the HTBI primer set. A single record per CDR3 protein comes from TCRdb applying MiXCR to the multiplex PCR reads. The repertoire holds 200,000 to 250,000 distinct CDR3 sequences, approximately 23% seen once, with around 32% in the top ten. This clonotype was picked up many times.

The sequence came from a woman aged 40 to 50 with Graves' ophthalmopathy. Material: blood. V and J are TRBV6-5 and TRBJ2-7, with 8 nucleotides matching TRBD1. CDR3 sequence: CASSYGRGLDEQYF. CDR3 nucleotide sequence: TGTGCCAGCAGTTACGGCAGGGGGCTGGACGAGCAGTACTTC.